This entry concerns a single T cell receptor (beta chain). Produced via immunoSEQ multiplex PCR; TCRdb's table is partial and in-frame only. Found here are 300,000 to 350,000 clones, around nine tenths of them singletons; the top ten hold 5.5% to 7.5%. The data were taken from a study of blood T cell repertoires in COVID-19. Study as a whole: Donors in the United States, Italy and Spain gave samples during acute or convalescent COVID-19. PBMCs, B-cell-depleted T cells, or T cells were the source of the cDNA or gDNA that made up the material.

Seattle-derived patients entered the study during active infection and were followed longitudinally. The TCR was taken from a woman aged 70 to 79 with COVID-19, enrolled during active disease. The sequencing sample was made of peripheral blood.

CDR3 loop: CASSLQDGDTEAFF. For the CDR3, the DNA is TGTGCCAGCAGCCTACAGGATGGGGACACTGAAGCTTTCTTT. The rearrangement uses TRBV6-5 and TRBJ1-1, with D possibly matching TRBD1 (5 bases). The CDR3 is 14 residues long. The V gene lost 6 bases and the J gene lost 3 bases, with 14 bases spanning the gap. From germline, CDR1 is MNHEY and CDR2 SVGAGI.